This entry features one T cell receptor beta chain sequence. The sample is drawn from a study of PD-1 blockade in classical Hodgkin lymphoma. This CDR3 has 15 residues. Germline V gene data show CDR1 as MNHNS and CDR2 as SASEGT. The V and J ends lost 3 bases and 4 bases respectively, with 15 bases between them. Relapses following autologous stem cell transplantation were seen in all patients, with brentuximab vedotin exposure varying. This table comes from immunoSEQ multiplex PCR, and its TCRdb copy is limited to in-frame clones, with some not included. The sample includes more than 90,000 clones, approximately 90% of them seen just once.

The material was peripheral blood mononuclear cells (PBMCs), obtained before the second cycle of nivolumab. This receptor was identified in a human donor with classical Hodgkin lymphoma. This chain uses TRBV6-1 with TRBJ2-5, with D unresolved. CDR3 in DNA: TGTGCCAGCAGTGATGACCTCCGTTGGGGAGAGACCCAGTACTTC. Its protein is CASSDDLRWGETQYF.